The 16 T cell receptor beta chains reported below all come from one sample, sequenced in a study of coeliac disease. Profiling relied on immunoSEQ multiplex PCR, and the TCRdb table lists in-frame clones only, not all of them. The table shows about 8,000 clones, with around three fifths occurring only once. Sequenced material: intraepithelial lymphocytes from the gut. The receptors originated from a woman aged 60-75 years with celiac disease.

This chain uses TRBV5-5 with TRBJ2-7; no clear D gene. Germline V gene sequence: CDR1 SGHKS, CDR2 YYEKEE (reference sequence). The length of the CDR3 is 13 residues. V lost 1 base and J 2 bases, leaving 7 bases between the germline ends. CDR3 loop: CASSLNRAYEQYF. The CDR3 DNA reads as TGTGCCAGCAGCTTGAACCGGGCCTACGAGCAGTACTTC.

The V and J genes are TRBV15 and TRBJ2-2; maybe TRBD2 (5 bases). Germline CDR1 LNHNV, CDR2 YYDKDF (reference sequence). This CDR3 contains 15 residues. The V end was cut by 0 bases, the J end by 6 bases, with 11 bases between. The CDR3 DNA follows: TGTGCCACCAGCAGAGATGGGAGCGTGGCCGGGGAGCTGTTTTTT. Protein product: CATSRDGSVAGELFF.

The chain recombines TRBV28 with TRBJ2-1; D gene uncertain. There are 14 residues in the CDR3. The ends were cut back, 7 bases at V and 4 bases at J, with 14 bases in the middle. Germline CDR1 is MDHEN and CDR2 is SYDVKM. In DNA, the CDR3 is TGTGCCAGCACTACCGGCCTCGGGTACAATGAGCAGTTCTTC. It yields the protein CASTTGLGYNEQFF.

The CDR3: CASSSTIAGGVTGELFF. CDR3 DNA sequence: TGTGCCAGCAGTTCTACGATAGCGGGAGGGGTCACCGGGGAGCTGTTTTTT. The rearrangement uses TRBV27 and TRBJ2-2; TRBD2 matches 11 bases. CDR3 length: 17 amino acids. J gave up 4 bases and V 4 bases, and 8 bases lay outside the gene matches. Germline V gene lookup returns CDR1 MNHEY and CDR2 SMNVEV (reference sequence).

This clone was counted only a few times. V and J are TRBV4-2 and TRBJ1-2; TRBD1 might be the D (5 bases). Trimming stripped 4 bases from V and 4 bases from J, with 10 bases between. The CDR3 sequence is 13 residues long. Germline V gives CDR1 LGHNA, CDR2 YNFKEQ. This chain's CDR3 is CASSPRQLYGYTF. The CDR3 nucleotides are TGTGCCAGCAGCCCCAGACAGCTCTATGGCTACACCTTC.

The gene calls are TRBV9 and TRBJ2-7; 7 bases map to TRBD1. CDR1 is SGDLS and CDR2 is YYNGEE in the germline V gene. Trimming at V came to 3 bases and at J to 5 bases, leaving 5 bases not matched to a gene. This CDR3 region has 13 residues. The CDR3 bases are TGTGCCAGCAGCGGCCGAGGGGGCAACGAGCAGTACTTC. Its protein product is CASSGRGGNEQYF.

The chain couples TRBV5-4 to TRBJ2-3; TRBD2 matches at 11 bases. This CDR3 has 17 residues. Germline V gene data show CDR1 as SGHNT and CDR2 as YYREEE (reference sequence). V dropped 1 base and J dropped 3; count of bases not matched to a gene: 7. This chain's CDR3 is CASSLWLAGGRTDTQYF. CDR3 in DNA: TGTGCCAGCAGCTTGTGGCTAGCGGGAGGAAGGACAGATACGCAGTATTTT.

The chain combines TRBV30 with TRBJ2-5; 8 nucleotides agree with TRBD1. The germline CDR1 and CDR2 sequences are GTSNPN and SVGIG (reference sequence). This CDR3 region has 15 residues. V gave up 3 bases and J gave up 7 bases; unmatched junction bases: 13. Written as DNA, the CDR3 is TGTGCCTGGAGCATCGGACAGGGCTTAGTGATGACCCAGTACTTC. Translated: CAWSIGQGLVMTQYF.

This clone has just a few counts. The chain combines TRBV5-6 with TRBJ2-7; the D gene is possibly TRBD1 (6 bases). V lost 3 bases, J lost 2 bases, and 12 bases lay in between. Germline V lookup: CDR1 SGHDT, CDR2 YYEEEE. This CDR3 is built from 14 residues. The CDR3 sequence is CASSSVGQPYEQYF. DNA of the CDR3: TGTGCCAGCAGCTCCGTAGGACAGCCCTACGAGCAGTACTTC.

This clone was recorded a few times. The chain is built from TRBV5-6 and TRBJ2-7; 10 nucleotides match TRBD2. V was pared by 3 bases and J by 4 bases, with 4 bases of the junction left unmatched. CDR1 is SGHDT and CDR2 is YYEEEE in the germline V gene. This CDR3 has 14 amino acids. The CDR3 nucleotides are TGTGCCAGCAGCTCACTAGCGGGGAGATACGAGCAGTACTTC. Protein sequence: CASSSLAGRYEQYF.

The J gene is TRBJ2-1, the V gene TRBV19; 7 bases map to TRBD1. Germline V gene data show CDR1 as LNHDA and CDR2 as SQIVND (reference sequence). V trimming: 4 bases; J trimming: 4 bases; junction bases outside the gene matches: 10. The CDR3 runs 16 residues. The chain's CDR3 is CASSTSEGAGYNEQFF. The CDR3 nucleotides are TGTGCCAGTAGTACCTCAGAGGGGGCAGGATACAATGAGCAGTTCTTC.

The rearrangement uses TRBV9 and TRBJ2-3; D remains unclear. This CDR3 comprises 13 residues. Germline V lookup: CDR1 SGDLS, CDR2 YYNGEE. Trimming left V 4 bases short and J 6 bases short, with 12 bases between. DNA for the CDR3: TGTGCCAGCAGCCCCCAAGTCGGGGATACGCAGTATTTT. This encodes CASSPQVGDTQYF.

This clone was detected a few times. The J gene is TRBJ1-2, the V gene TRBV25-1, with D unclear. The V gene's germline CDR1 is MGHDK and CDR2 SYGVNS. The CDR3 totals 13 residues. The V end lost 4 bases, the J end lost 7 bases, and 13 bases lay between the germline ends. This CDR3 is CASSVGPAGGYTF. CDR3 nucleotide sequence: TGTGCCAGCAGTGTCGGACCGGCGGGTGGCTACACCTTC.

This chain links TRBV4-1 with TRBJ2-5; TRBD2 matches 8 bases. CDR1 is MGHRA and CDR2 is YSYEKL in the germline V gene. V shed 0 bases and J 4 bases; nucleotides not matched to a gene: 1. There are 14 residues in the CDR3. In nucleotides, the CDR3 is TGCGCCAGCAGCCAAGATCGGGGGGGAGAGACCCAGTACTTC. This translates into CASSQDRGGETQYF.

The V gene is TRBV28, the J gene TRBJ2-7; 7 bases are shared with TRBD1. The CDR3 is 13 amino acids. J was trimmed by 7 bases and V by 6 bases; bases with no gene match: 9. The germline gives CDR1 MDHEN, CDR2 SYDVKM. CDR3 sequence reads: CASRQQGRREQYF. The CDR3 DNA reads TGTGCCAGCAGACAACAGGGGCGGAGGGAGCAGTACTTC.

The chain links TRBV6-1 to TRBJ1-1, with unresolved D. Per the germline V gene, CDR1 is MNHNS and CDR2 is SASEGT. This CDR3 region has 12 residues. The germline V and J ends were trimmed by 7 bases and 7 bases, with 13 bases remaining between them. CDR3 loop: CASTLGRIEAFF. CDR3 DNA: TGTGCCAGCACTCTTGGGAGGATTGAAGCTTTCTTT.